This record covers a single TCR beta chain. The source of the sample is a study of blood T cell repertoires in COVID-19. At the level of the study: T cells, B-cell-depleted T cells, or PBMCs supplied cDNA or gDNA.

V shed 5 bases and J 0 bases; nucleotides not matched to a gene: 3. This CDR3 is 17 amino acids long. Germline assignment: CDR1 KGHDR and CDR2 SFDVKD. The method was immunoSEQ multiplex PCR; TCRdb's version includes in-frame clones alone and lacks a portion of them. The table records about 210,000 clones, 65% to 85% of them present only once. V usage is TRBV24-1 and J usage is TRBJ2-6; TRBD1 agrees at 10 bases. The source material was peripheral blood. The receptor was derived from a human donor in a cohort sampled during active COVID-19. CDR3 sequence (DNA): TGTGCCACCAGTGGGGGACAGGGGTTCTCTGGGGCCAACGTCCTGACTTTC. This codes for CATSGGQGFSGANVLTF.